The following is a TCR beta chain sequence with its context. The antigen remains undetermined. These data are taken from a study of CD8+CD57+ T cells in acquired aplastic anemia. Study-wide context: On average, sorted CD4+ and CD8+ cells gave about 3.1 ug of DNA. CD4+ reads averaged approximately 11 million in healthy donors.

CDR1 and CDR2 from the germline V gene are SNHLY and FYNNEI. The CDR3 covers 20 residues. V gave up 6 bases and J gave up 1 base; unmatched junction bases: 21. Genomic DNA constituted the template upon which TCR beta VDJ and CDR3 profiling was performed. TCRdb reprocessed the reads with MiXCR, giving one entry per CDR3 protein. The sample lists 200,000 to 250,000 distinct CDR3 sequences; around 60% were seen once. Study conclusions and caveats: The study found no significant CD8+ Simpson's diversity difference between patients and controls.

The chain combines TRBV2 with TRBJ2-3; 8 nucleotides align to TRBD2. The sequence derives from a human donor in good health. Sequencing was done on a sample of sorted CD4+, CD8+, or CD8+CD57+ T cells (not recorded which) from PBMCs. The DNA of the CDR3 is TGTGCCAGCAGCCTCTTTCTGTGGCGGGGGGTCTCGAACGGCACAGATACGCAGTATTTT. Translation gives CASSLFLWRGVSNGTDTQYF.